What follows are 2 T cell receptor beta chains derived from one specimen sequenced in a study of blood T cell repertoires in COVID-19. Some clones are missing from TCRdb's copy, which holds only in-frame ones; the method was immunoSEQ multiplex PCR. The repertoire includes some 65,000 clones, approximately 93% of them detected once, and approximately 2.9% sits in the top ten. The sequenced material came from peripheral blood. Receptors were obtained from a man aged 70-80 years with active COVID-19.

The chain links TRBV3-1 (or the pseudogene TRBV3-2) to TRBJ1-1, with 8 bases lining up with TRBD1. This CDR3 region has 15 residues. Trimming at V came to 4 bases and at J to 2 bases, leaving 6 bases not matched to a gene. Per the germline V gene, CDR1 is LGHDT and CDR2 is YNNKEL (reference sequence). CDR3 in DNA: TGTGCCAGCAGCCCCAGACAGGGGAAAAACACTGAAGCTTTCTTT. Residues: CASSPRQGKNTEAFF.

Of note for this clone: Other DNA sequences from this sample encode an identical CDR3 as well. The chain joins TRBV5-4 to TRBJ1-3; a weak D match, TRBD1 (5 bases). CDR3 size: 14 residues. Germline V lookup: CDR1 SGHNT, CDR2 YYREEE (reference sequence). Trimming took off 4 bases at V and 4 bases at J, with 12 bases between the two ends. CDR3 protein: CASSPQGSGNTIYF. The CDR3 DNA reads TGTGCCAGCAGCCCTCAGGGTTCCGGAAACACCATATATTTT.